This TCR beta chain is from a study of cytomegalovirus exposure and HLA in healthy donors. Study context: Unique TCR beta sequences numbering over 100 million came from around 180 million T cells in an earlier analysis. Overall study results and limits: Across all donors, roughly uniform sequencing depth was an assumption of the presence/absence analyses.

CDR1 is SNHLY and CDR2 is FYNNEI in the germline V gene. The germline V and J ends were trimmed by 11 bases and 5 bases, with 16 bases remaining between them. This CDR3 has 14 amino acids. Of note for this clone: Antigen specificity is unknown.

The PCR had 60 Vbeta and 13 Jbeta primers. In the original analysis: Later reanalysis found 70 million to 95 million unique TCR beta chains, 10 million to 12 million of them shared. This table comes from immunoSEQ multiplex PCR, and its TCRdb copy is limited to in-frame clones, with some not included. The V and J calls and clone size come from that table; D and trimming were worked out from the DNA. The sample consists of some 150,000 clones, nearly 80% of them appearing once. Donors showed nominal health when sampled, although they likely had unrecorded immune exposures. Sequencing was done on a sample of PBMCs. This TCR derives from a male donor in good health and CMV-seronegative. The rearrangement uses TRBV2 and TRBJ1-6; TRBD1 is a possible D gene (5 bases). The CDR3 nucleotides read TGTGCCGGCGTTCGAAGGGGTAATAATTCACCCCTCCACTTT. This encodes CAGVRRGNNSPLHF.